A selection of T cell receptor beta chains follows, all from one sample in a study of cytomegalovirus exposure and HLA in healthy donors. TCRdb's table, derived via immunoSEQ multiplex PCR, lists solely in-frame clones and lacks some. This listing includes approximately 80,000 clones. The sequenced material came from PBMCs. The origin of the receptors is a woman between 25 and 40 years old in good health and CMV-seronegative. The CDR3 runs from the conserved cysteine through the conserved F or W. Fields, in order: D gene, J gene, V gene, CDR3 protein, CDR3 DNA. A D gene is named only where the DNA matches it firmly.

>TRBD2|TRBJ2-2|TRBV4-1
CASSQGPVAGGHTGELFF
TGCGCCAGCAGCCAAGGCCCGGTAGCGGGGGGTCACACCGGGGAGCTGTTTTTT
>-|TRBJ1-1|TRBV7-2
CASSLSGSGEAFF
TGTGCCAGCAGCTTAAGTGGTTCGGGTGAAGCTTTCTTT
>-|TRBJ1-5|TRBV2
CASSDSGSSRGNQPQHF
TGTGCCAGCAGTGATAGTGGCTCATCCAGGGGCAATCAGCCCCAGCATTTT
>-|TRBJ2-5|TRBV7-9
CASSPQTGVAETQYF
TGTGCCAGCAGCCCCCAGACAGGAGTAGCGGAGACCCAGTACTTC
>-|TRBJ2-1|TRBV20-1
CSVGRQFF
TGCAGTGTAGGGAGGCAGTTCTTC
>TRBD1|TRBJ1-2|TRBV7-9
CASSLAGTGVGGYTF
TGTGCCAGCAGCTTAGCGGGGACAGGGGTCGGTGGCTACACCTTC
>-|TRBJ2-7|TRBV5-6
CASSLGPGISYEQYF
TGTGCCAGCAGCTTAGGGCCAGGGATATCCTACGAGCAGTACTTC
>TRBD2|TRBJ2-5|TRBV5-1
CASSLEGTSGSETQYF
TGCGCCAGCAGCTTGGAGGGGACTAGCGGGTCAGAGACCCAGTACTTC
>-|TRBJ2-3|TRBV4-2
CASSQEGGLSTDTQYF
TGTGCCAGCAGCCAAGAAGGCGGCCTAAGCACAGATACGCAGTATTTT
>TRBD1|TRBJ2-5|TRBV5-4
CASSLGQGETQYF
TGTGCCAGCAGTCTAGGACAGGGAGAGACCCAGTACTTC
>TRBD1|TRBJ2-7|TRBV6-6
CASSYLQGAAYEQYF
TGTGCCAGCAGTTACCTACAGGGGGCCGCCTACGAGCAGTACTTC
>-|TRBJ1-2|TRBV30
CAWSVLVWESGYTF
TGTGCCTGGAGTGTACTAGTCTGGGAATCTGGCTACACCTTC
>TRBD1|TRBJ2-7|TRBV29-1
CSGGTGGGEQYF
TGCAGCGGCGGGACAGGGGGCGGCGAGCAGTACTTC
>-|TRBJ1-1|TRBV30
CAWSVAGLEAFF
TGTGCCTGGAGTGTAGCAGGTTTGGAAGCTTTCTTT
>TRBD2|TRBJ2-3|TRBV29-1
CSVVSGASTDTQYF
TGCAGCGTGGTTAGCGGGGCTAGCACAGATACGCAGTATTTT
>TRBD2|TRBJ2-1|TRBV4-1
CASSHATSGVYNEQFF
TGCGCCAGCAGCCACGCTACTAGCGGGGTCTACAATGAGCAGTTCTTC
>TRBD1|TRBJ1-3|TRBV30
CAWSATGGGNTIYF
TGTGCCTGGAGTGCAACAGGGGGCGGAAACACCATATATTTT
>-|TRBJ1-3|TRBV4-1
CASSQPQIPSGNTIYF
TGCGCCAGCAGCCAACCTCAGATTCCCTCTGGAAACACCATATATTTT
>-|TRBJ1-4|TRBV30
CARGAQGDSEKLFF
TGTGCCCGGGGGGCACAGGGTGATAGTGAAAAACTGTTTTTT
>TRBD1|TRBJ1-2|TRBV27
CASSPVGTGGPANYGYTF
TGTGCCAGCAGTCCGGTAGGGACAGGGGGACCAGCTAACTATGGCTACACCTTC
>-|TRBJ1-6|TRBV15
CATSRDSTDYNSPLHF
TGTGCCACCAGCAGAGACAGTACCGACTATAATTCACCCCTCCACTTT
>-|TRBJ2-7|TRBV7-8
CASSLISGRRGYEQYF
TGTGCCAGCAGCCTGATATCGGGCCGCCGGGGCTACGAGCAGTACTTC
>TRBD1|TRBJ2-5|TRBV25-1
CASSSGGQQETQYF
TGTGCCAGCTCCTCTGGGGGACAGCAAGAGACCCAGTACTTC
>-|TRBJ1-1|TRBV5-4
CASWGGNTEAFF
TGTGCCAGCTGGGGGGGGAACACTGAAGCTTTCTTT
>-|TRBJ1-5|TRBV19
CASSVAGGREQPQHF
TGTGCCAGTAGTGTTGCGGGGGGTAGGGAGCAGCCCCAGCATTTT
>-|TRBJ2-5|TRBV11-2
CASSSVQETQYF
TGTGCCAGCAGCTCAGTCCAAGAGACCCAGTACTTC
>-|TRBJ2-1|TRBV29-1
CSVEVGKQFF
TGCAGCGTAGAAGTGGGCAAGCAGTTCTTC
>TRBD2|TRBJ2-1|TRBV30
CAWIRTSGQDNEQFF
TGTGCCTGGATACGGACTAGCGGACAAGACAATGAGCAGTTCTTC
>TRBD2|TRBJ2-1|TRBV27
CASSHRGRNNEQFF
TGTGCCAGCAGTCACCGCGGGAGAAACAATGAGCAGTTCTTC
>TRBD1|TRBJ2-1|TRBV12-5
CASGSGQGQGFEQFF
TGTGCTAGTGGTTCTGGCCAAGGACAGGGGTTTGAGCAGTTCTTC
>-|TRBJ1-2|TRBV18
CASSPPNPWTATYGYTF
TGTGCCAGCTCACCACCTAATCCTTGGACAGCTACATATGGCTACACCTTC
>-|TRBJ2-2|TRBV5-6
CASSLAGWQAVTGELFF
TGTGCCAGCAGCTTGGCAGGGTGGCAGGCCGTCACCGGGGAGCTGTTTTTT
>-|TRBJ1-1|TRBV6-5
CASSSARGMTEAFF
TGTGCCAGCAGTTCAGCAAGGGGGATGACTGAAGCTTTCTTT
>TRBD1|TRBJ2-7|TRBV2
CASRSRGTATYEQYF
TGTGCCAGCAGGTCACGAGGGACAGCCACATACGAGCAGTACTTC
>-|TRBJ2-2|TRBV4-1
CASSQDSGVTGELFF
TGCGCCAGCAGCCAAGATTCAGGGGTCACCGGGGAGCTGTTTTTT
>TRBD1|TRBJ2-7|TRBV5-1
CASSSGQATYEQYF
TGCGCCAGCAGCTCGGGACAGGCAACCTACGAGCAGTACTTC
>-|TRBJ1-6|TRBV18
CASSRFASSYNSPLHF
TGTGCCAGCTCACGGTTTGCTAGCTCCTATAATTCACCCCTCCACTTT
>-|TRBJ2-1|TRBV5-1
CASSLAGNTHNEQFF
TGCGCCAGCAGCTTGGCCGGGAATACCCACAATGAGCAGTTCTTC
>TRBD2|TRBJ2-2|TRBV19
CASSDIRGLAATGELFF
TGTGCCAGTAGTGATATTAGGGGACTAGCGGCCACCGGGGAGCTGTTTTTT
>TRBD2|TRBJ2-5|TRBV2
CASRSTSGQETQYF
TGTGCCAGCAGATCGACTAGCGGCCAAGAGACCCAGTACTTC
>-|TRBJ1-6|TRBV30
CAWSSGNNSPLHF
TGTGCCTGGAGTTCGGGGAATAATTCACCCCTCCACTTT
>-|TRBJ2-1|TRBV6-1
CASSVRLSSYNEQFF
TGTGCCAGCAGTGTTCGTCTCAGCTCCTACAATGAGCAGTTCTTC
>-|TRBJ2-2|TRBV4-2
CASSLSPGSNTGELFF
TGTGCCAGCAGCCTTTCCCCGGGTTCGAACACCGGGGAGCTGTTTTTT
>TRBD1|TRBJ2-3|TRBV18
CASSPPSGGPADTQYF
TGTGCCAGCTCACCACCGTCAGGGGGTCCGGCAGATACGCAGTATTTT
>TRBD2|TRBJ2-3|TRBV5-1
CASSWGLAGEPSTDTQYF
TGCGCCAGCAGCTGGGGGCTAGCGGGAGAACCCTCCACAGATACGCAGTATTTT
>TRBD1|TRBJ2-3|TRBV19
CASSLAGGEGSTDTQYF
TGTGCCAGTAGTCTAGCAGGGGGCGAGGGATCGACAGATACGCAGTATTTT
>-|TRBJ1-1|TRBV6-1
CASSDDRWGLNTEAFF
TGTGCCAGCAGTGATGACAGGTGGGGATTGAACACTGAAGCTTTCTTT
>TRBD2|TRBJ2-6|TRBV11-1
CASSLRGTGANVLTF
TGTGCCAGCAGTCTGCGGGGGACTGGGGCCAACGTCCTGACTTTC
>TRBD1|TRBJ1-1|TRBV19
CASTNRGPRTEAFF
TGTGCCAGTACTAACAGGGGGCCGCGGACTGAAGCTTTCTTT
>TRBD2|TRBJ2-3|TRBV4-1
CASSPLAGGPSPDTQYF
TGCGCCAGCAGCCCCCTAGCGGGAGGCCCTTCTCCAGATACGCAGTATTTT
>-|TRBJ1-2|TRBV19
CASSSGGPGYTF
TGTGCCAGTAGTTCCGGGGGGCCCGGCTACACCTTC
>-|TRBJ1-2|TRBV30
CAWSVRQGGGGYTF
TGTGCCTGGAGTGTACGCCAGGGAGGGGGTGGCTACACCTTC